This T cell receptor (beta chain) is from a study of siplizumab effects on memory and regulatory T cells. The study's findings and limits: Neither a naive nor a memory phenotype was assignable to roughly 80-96% of proliferating CD4+ or CD8+ clones. Both greater diversity than memory cells and a major contribution to the alloresponse seemed to characterize naive T cells.

In this sample, this clone turned up once. Antigen: not known. Assays examined 90,000 to 100,000 TCR templates per sample. TCRdb's table, derived via immunoSEQ multiplex PCR, lists solely in-frame clones and lacks some. The data show over 85,000 clones, 94% seen once. Sequencing was carried out using non-Treg CD4+ T cells sorted from blood. The clonotype originates from a human donor in good health.

CDR3 sequence (DNA): TGTGCCATCAGTGCAGGGAACCAAGGCTACGAGCAGTACTTC. This codes for CAISAGNQGYEQYF. This sequence joins TRBV10-3 and TRBJ2-7, with a weak D call TRBD1 (5 bases). V was shortened by 4 bases and J by 3 bases, with 13 bases between the two germline ends. Germline CDR1 reads ENHRY; CDR2 reads SYGVKD. The CDR3 spans 14 residues.